These 19 T cell receptor beta chains share one sample of origin, sequenced in a study of T cell changes during pregnancy in multiple sclerosis. Sequencing was performed with immunoSEQ multiplex PCR; in TCRdb, only in-frame clones are kept and a portion is missing. The sample yields roughly 47,000 clones, roughly nine tenths seen once. Sequencing was performed on CD4+ T cells from peripheral blood mononuclear cells, taken after pregnancy. The origin of the receptors is a female donor with multiple sclerosis, enrolled in a pregnancy study.

V and J are TRBV19 and TRBJ2-2, with 9 bases lining up with TRBD2. CDR3 length: 16 residues. V was pared by 3 bases and J by 7 bases, with 9 bases of the junction left unmatched. CDR1 and CDR2 from the germline V gene are LNHDA and SQIVND (reference sequence). Here the CDR3 DNA reads TGTGCCAGTAGTATGGATAGCGGGAGCTATATCGGGGAGCTGTTTTTT. Amino acid sequence: CASSMDSGSYIGELFF.

This chain joins TRBV5-1 and TRBJ2-6; TRBD1 agrees at 8 bases. V trimming: 7 bases; J trimming: 0 bases; junction bases outside the gene matches: 9. CDR1 is SGHRS and CDR2 is YFSETQ in the germline V gene. The CDR3 is 17 residues long. This CDR3 is CASQDGQGVSGANVLTF. The CDR3 coding sequence is TGCGCCAGCCAAGACGGACAGGGCGTCTCTGGGGCCAACGTCCTGACTTTC.

This clone is a singleton in its sample. The chain uses TRBV2 and TRBJ2-1; TRBD2 is a possible D gene (6 bases). CDR3 length: 15 amino acids. Trimming took off 5 bases at V and 6 bases at J, with 17 bases between the two ends. Germline V gene lookup returns CDR1 SNHLY and CDR2 FYNNEI. In DNA form, the CDR3 reads TGTGCCAGCAGTCCCGACCAACGGAGGGCCAATGAGCAGTTCTTC. Translation: CASSPDQRRANEQFF.

The chain is built from TRBV5-1 and TRBJ2-3; 7 bases map to TRBD1. Trimming removed 4 bases from V and 5 bases from J; junction bases left unmatched: 13. This CDR3 has 16 residues. CDR1 is SGHRS and CDR2 is YFSETQ in the germline V gene. The CDR3 region is CASSATGSPSQDTQYF. CDR3 sequence (DNA): TGCGCCAGCAGCGCGACAGGGAGTCCCTCCCAAGATACGCAGTATTTT.

The chain recombines TRBV6-5 with TRBJ1-1; TRBD1 aligns across 8 bases. The CDR3 extends over 15 amino acids. The V segment lost 0 bases and the J segment 5 bases; nucleotides outside the gene matches: 5. The V gene's germline CDR1 is MNHEY and CDR2 SVGAGI. This CDR3 is CASSYSYRGDTEAFF. CDR3 DNA sequence: TGTGCCAGCAGTTACTCGTACAGGGGGGATACTGAAGCTTTCTTT.

J is TRBJ2-5 and V is TRBV30, with D perhaps matching TRBD1 (5 bases). Trimming took 3 bases from V and 2 from J, leaving 13 bases between them. Germline CDR1 GTSNPN, CDR2 SVGIG (reference sequence). The CDR3 has 14 amino acids. CDR3: CAWRGDKGQETQYF. The CDR3, as DNA: TGTGCCTGGAGAGGTGACAAGGGGCAAGAGACCCAGTACTTC.

Written as DNA, the CDR3 is TGTGCCAGCAGCACGAGACAGGGGAGCACAGATACGCAGTATTTT. It codes for CASSTRQGSTDTQYF. The rearrangement uses TRBV9 and TRBJ2-3, with 8 bases fitting TRBD1. The ends lost 4 bases at V and 0 bases at J; junction bases unmatched: 4. Germline lookup yields CDR1 SGDLS and CDR2 YYNGEE. This CDR3 spans 15 amino acids.

The chain joins TRBV19 to TRBJ1-1; D possibly corresponds to TRBD1 (5 bases). CDR3 size: 14 residues. CDR1 is LNHDA and CDR2 is SQIVND in the germline V gene (reference sequence). The V gene lost 1 base and the J gene lost 4 bases, with 10 bases spanning the gap. The DNA of the CDR3 is TGTGCCAGTAGTATAGGGGGCACTCCCACTGAAGCTTTCTTT. Translation: CASSIGGTPTEAFF.

The CDR3 region is CAWSMRDYGYTF. In nucleotides, the CDR3 is TGTGCCTGGAGCATGCGAGACTATGGCTACACCTTC. The genes are TRBV30 and TRBJ1-2; D unclear. V was cut by 3 bases and J by 3 bases, with 8 bases left in between. Germline V gives CDR1 GTSNPN, CDR2 SVGIG (reference sequence). The CDR3 extends over 12 amino acids.

This clone has more than one count but fewer than ten. The germline gene is not matched at one end of the junction; a read error may be the cause. This rearrangement joins TRBV9 to TRBJ1-1; D gene ambiguous. The CDR3 covers 13 residues. Per the germline V gene, CDR1 is SGDLS and CDR2 is YYNGEE. CDR3 DNA: TGTGCCAGCAGTTTCTCTTCCCGAGACGACGAGGTCTTT. Encoded protein: CASSFSSRDDEVF. The full variable domain, with the rest looked up from reference TRBV9 and TRBJ1-1, is DSGVTQTPKHLITATGQRVTLRCSPRSGDLSVYWYQQSLDQGLQFLIQYYNGEERAKGNILERFSAQQFPDLHSELNLSSLELGDSALYFCASSFSSRDDEVFGQGTRLTVV.

The chain combines TRBV13 with TRBJ2-7, with TRBD1 identical over 9 bases. V was pared by 5 bases and J by 6 bases, with 14 bases of the junction left unmatched. The CDR3 is 16 amino acids. Germline loops: CDR1 PRHDT, CDR2 FYEKMQ (reference sequence). This CDR3 reads CASSRRWDRVFSEQYF. CDR3 nucleotide sequence: TGTGCCAGCAGCCGCCGCTGGGACAGGGTCTTCTCCGAGCAGTACTTC.

V gene TRBV18 combines with J gene TRBJ2-7; TRBD1 aligns across 9 bases. CDR3 size: 14 residues. Germline CDR1 reads KGHSH; CDR2 reads LQKENI. Unmatched junction bases numbered 6, after V lost 3 bases and J lost 6 bases. The DNA for the CDR3 is TGTGCCAGCTCACCCGGGACAGGGCTTCGCGAGCAGTACTTC. This translates into CASSPGTGLREQYF.

The chain recombines TRBV15 with TRBJ1-1; perhaps TRBD1 as D (6 bases). This CDR3 is built from 15 residues. The V and J ends lost 1 base and 1 base respectively, with 10 bases between them. From germline, CDR1 is LNHNV and CDR2 YYDKDF (reference sequence). The CDR3 bases are TGTGCCACCAGCAGAGCTTTACAGGGGAACACTGAAGCTTTCTTT. Translating it yields CATSRALQGNTEAFF.

The genes are TRBV29-1 and TRBJ2-3; 7 bases are a match to TRBD2. The CDR3 sequence is 14 residues long. Germline V gene lookup returns CDR1 SQVTM and CDR2 ANQGSEA. Germline trimming cut 3 bases from V and 6 bases from J; bases unmatched to any gene: 9. In DNA, the CDR3 is TGCAGCGTTGAGGGGGGGTTCGGCTCCGATACGCAGTATTTT. This codes for CSVEGGFGSDTQYF.

V usage is TRBV16 and J usage is TRBJ1-5; D not resolved. This CDR3 region has 15 residues. CDR1 is KGHSY, CDR2 FQNENV, per germline. Between the trimmed V and J ends, which lost 4 bases and 7 bases, there was a span of 17 bases. CDR3 nucleotides: TGTGCCAGCAGCCTGAGCAGGACGGGGAACCAGCCCCAGCATTTT. This codes for CASSLSRTGNQPQHF.

The rearrangement joins TRBV6-1 to TRBJ2-1; a possible D gene is TRBD2 (5 bases). V was trimmed by 6 bases and J by 10 bases, leaving 13 bases between them. Germline loops: CDR1 MNHNS, CDR2 SASEGT. This CDR3 comprises 12 residues. As DNA, the CDR3 is TGTGCCAGCAGCGGTACTAGGATGGAGCAGTTCTTC. Amino acids: CASSGTRMEQFF.

V is TRBV7-2 and J is TRBJ1-2; tentatively, D is TRBD1 (6 bases). The CDR3 has 14 residues. Trimming stripped 2 bases from V and 4 bases from J, with 11 bases between. Germline loops: CDR1 SGHTA, CDR2 FQGNSA. The CDR3: CASSLQGLSYGYTF. The CDR3 DNA follows: TGTGCCAGCAGCTTACAGGGGCTTTCCTATGGCTACACCTTC.

V gene TRBV10-1 combines with J gene TRBJ2-1; 8 positions agree with TRBD2. This CDR3 has 15 residues. The J segment lost 8 bases and the V segment lost 6 bases, leaving 12 bases of the junction unmatched. Germline V lookup: CDR1 WNHNN, CDR2 SYGVQD (reference sequence). The CDR3 loop reads CASSQPGLDVHEQFF. DNA for the CDR3: TGCGCCAGCAGCCAACCGGGACTAGATGTGCATGAGCAGTTCTTC.

The DNA of the CDR3 is TGTGCCAGCCGGAACACCGGGGAGCTGTTTTTT. It encodes CASRNTGELFF. The genes are TRBV18 and TRBJ2-2; D is undetermined. CDR1 is KGHSH and CDR2 is LQKENI in the germline V gene. This CDR3 has 11 amino acids. V lost 8 bases and J 1 base, leaving 2 bases between the germline ends.